This T cell receptor beta chain comes out of a study of blood T cell repertoires in COVID-19 (dated by TCRdb to 2019 to 2021). Background for the entire study: Samples covering the acute and convalescent phases of COVID-19 were provided by collaborators in the United States, Italy and Spain. Subjects who had been exposed to COVID-19, were actively infected with it, or had recovered from it provided the deeply sampled blood TCRbeta repertoires that made up the dataset. The material from the prospective study consisted of cDNA or gDNA derived from T cells, B-cell-depleted T cells, or PBMCs. Nearly every sample came with metadata listing a de-identified subject ID, COVID-19 status, age in years and sex. The samples were drawn from two sources: the first 160 participants of the ongoing ImmuneRACE study, and 950 to 1,500 subjects contributed by 6 global collaborators. HLA class I and class II types, where available, came from metadata supplied by the sample provider rather than from assay-based typing. The repertoires were made available in a free public database intended to serve as a resource for research on the immune response to SARS-CoV-2. The research as a whole found: Clinical and demographic metadata were provided uncurated, with the amount varying by source and participant.

As for this clone: Its specific antigen is unknown. Per-base qualities were not stored, and no clone one base away is much larger.

Whole blood was collected in K2EDTA tubes by collaborating institutions according to the institutions' own protocols. For TCRbeta analysis, collaborator samples were shipped as frozen whole blood, as isolated PBMCs, or as DNA extracted from either sample type. The CDR3 runs 13 residues from the cysteine to the phenylalanine. The DNA shown is the 39-base CDR3, in frame from base 1. The germline V gene (reference sequence) sets CDR1 to GTSNPN and CDR2 to SVGIG. Cut back by 1 base and 3 bases, the V and J ends lie 10 bases apart. The immunoSEQ Assay, a bias-controlled multiplex PCR, was used to amplify TCRbeta CDR3 regions from genomic DNA. In the authors' own workflow: The number of nucleated cells in each sample was estimated by amplification of reference gene primers within the assay. Sequence reads were collapsed and filtered to measure the absolute abundance of every unique TCRbeta CDR3 rearrangement. For each sample, productive Simpson clonality was calculated by taking the square root of Simpson's diversity index across productive rearrangements. TCRdb limited this immuneACCESS table to in-frame rearrangements with V and J called. A share of clones is missing; checked studies link under half to unresolved V genes, and the rest is unexplained. V, J and clone size were drawn from that table, and D and trimming were deduced from the DNA. The sample yields 140,000 to 150,000 clones; around 80% were counted once. Around 2.1% of the sample is in the top ten clones.

The chain is encoded by TRBV30 joined to TRBJ2-7, and possibly TRBD1, on 5 matching bases. Input material: peripheral blood. The clonotype was recovered from a woman aged 55-70 years with acute or convalescent COVID-19. The CDR3 corresponds to CAWSGSGIYEQYF. Here is the DNA: TGTGCCTGGAGTGGCTCAGGGATCTACGAGCAGTACTTC.